Listed here are 9 T cell receptor beta chains from one sample, sequenced in a study of cytotoxic CD8 clonotypes in ibrutinib-treated CLL. Sequenced by immunoSEQ multiplex PCR; TCRdb stores in-frame clones only, minus some. The repertoire holds more than 85,000 clones, with roughly three quarters as singletons. The sample was PBMCs, taken after 24 months of ibrutinib treatment. All receptors come from a human donor with chronic lymphocytic leukemia.

This clone has a single count. The chain links TRBV7-2 to TRBJ1-5; TRBD1 agrees at 7 bases. J lost 1 base, V lost 6 bases, and 3 bases had no gene match. Germline values: CDR1 SGHTA, CDR2 FQGNSA. CDR3 length equals 14 residues. The CDR3 protein is CASSRQGSNQPQHF. CDR3 DNA sequence: TGTGCCAGCAGTCGACAGGGCAGCAATCAGCCCCAGCATTTT.

The chain has TRBV28 and TRBJ2-7; the match to TRBD2 covers 7 bases. Trimming at V came to 7 bases and at J to 4 bases, leaving 10 bases not matched to a gene. CDR1 is MDHEN, CDR2 SYDVKM, per germline. CDR3 length equals 14 residues. CDR3 coding DNA: TGTGCCAGCACTCCCGGGGGGTCGGGTTACGAGCAGTACTTC. Its protein is CASTPGGSGYEQYF. The variable domain in full, with the rest retrieved from reference TRBV28 and TRBJ2-7, is DVKVTQSSRYLVKRTGEKVFLECVQDMDHENMFWYRQDPGLGLRLIYFSYDVKMKEKGDIPEGYSVSREKKERFSLILESASTNQTSMYLCASTPGGSGYEQYFGPGTRLTVT.

The V call is TRBV7-3, the J call TRBJ2-1, with TRBD2 identical over 7 bases. V gave up 5 bases and J gave up 0 bases; unmatched junction bases: 4. This CDR3 is 15 amino acids long. Germline values: CDR1 SGHTA, CDR2 FQGTGA. CDR3 nucleotides: TGTGCCAGCAGCATGAGCGGGACCTCCTACAATGAGCAGTTCTTC. This translates into CASSMSGTSYNEQFF.

In its sample, this clone was seen once. The J gene is TRBJ1-5, the V gene TRBV19; 12 bases are shared with TRBD1. This CDR3 contains 18 residues. Germline CDR1 LNHDA, CDR2 SQIVND (reference sequence). Trimming took 5 bases from V and 6 from J; bases not matched to a gene: 14. This CDR3 reads CASSAVAPGTGGLQPQHF. The CDR3 DNA reads TGTGCCAGTAGTGCCGTGGCCCCCGGGACAGGGGGCCTTCAGCCCCAGCATTTT.

The CDR3 sequence is CASSLGQGDIDTQYF. The DNA for the CDR3 is TGCGCCAGCAGCTTGGGGCAGGGGGATATAGATACGCAGTATTTT. The rearrangement uses TRBV5-1 and TRBJ2-3, with 7 bases fitting TRBD1. This CDR3 is built from 15 residues. From germline, CDR1 is SGHRS and CDR2 YFSETQ. Trimming cost V 0 bases and J 5 bases; bases outside gene matches: 6. Full variable domain (outside the CDR3, taken from reference TRBV5-1 and TRBJ2-3): KAGVTQTPRYLIKTRGQQVTLSCSPISGHRSVSWYQQTPGQGLQFLFEYFSETQRNKGNFPGRFSGRQFSNSRSEMNVSTLELGDSALYLCASSLGQGDIDTQYFGPGTRLTVL.

The CDR3 sequence: CASLKGNYGYTF. Here the CDR3 DNA reads TGTGCCAGCCTGAAGGGCAACTATGGCTACACCTTC. The rearrangement uses TRBV28 and TRBJ1-2; D remains ambiguous. V was trimmed by 8 bases and J by 2 bases, leaving 9 bases between them. Germline CDR1 is MDHEN and CDR2 is SYDVKM. The CDR3 extends over 12 amino acids.

V is TRBV15 and J is TRBJ1-4; D is unclear. Germline CDR1 and CDR2: LNHNV and YYDKDF (reference sequence). V was trimmed by 2 bases and J by 0 bases, leaving 7 bases between them. The CDR3 runs to 15 residues. In nucleotides, the CDR3 is TGTGCCACCAGCAGATGGGGAGCAACTAATGAAAAACTGTTTTTT. Encoded protein: CATSRWGATNEKLFF.

The V and J genes are TRBV19 and TRBJ1-5; 12 bases are a match to TRBD1. Germline V gene lookup returns CDR1 LNHDA and CDR2 SQIVND (reference sequence). The CDR3 runs 16 residues. V was clipped by 4 bases and J by 8 bases; unmatched bases: 9. Written as DNA, the CDR3 is TGTGCCAGTAGTACGGGACAGGGGGCATCTTTTGAGCCCCAGCATTTT. This sequence encodes CASSTGQGASFEPQHF.

This CDR3 is CASSLGGGRLHEQYF. The CDR3 DNA is TGTGCCAGCAGCTTGGGAGGTGGGAGGTTGCACGAGCAGTACTTC. The chain links TRBV5-4 to TRBJ2-7, with a tentative D call TRBD2 (6 bases). Trimming stripped 0 bases from V and 5 bases from J, with 15 bases between. The length of the CDR3 is 15 residues. CDR1 is SGHNT and CDR2 is YYREEE in the germline V gene (reference sequence).